This T cell receptor beta chain came from a study of T-cell reconstitution after alpha-beta-depleted transplantation in children. The CDR3 has 15 residues. V gave up 5 bases and J gave up 5 bases, with 15 bases separating them. Library preparation (for TCRbeta) was performed with unique molecular identifiers. TCRdb re-called the PCR reads through MiXCR, storing one row per CDR3 protein. The sample holds some 600,000 distinct CDR3 sequences, around 17% seen once. The sequence came from a human donor who donated a stem cell graft to a child with acute myeloid leukemia. The chain carries TRBV12-3 or TRBV12-4 and TRBJ1-4; TRBD1 might be the D (5 bases). The material was PBMCs from the stem cell graft donor, obtained from the stem cell graft. CDR3 amino acids: CASSLTVGGNEKLFF. CDR3 coding DNA: TGTGCCAGCAGTCTGACCGTCGGGGGGAATGAAAAACTGTTTTTT.